This paragraph covers one TCR beta chain sequence. CDR3 length: 21 amino acids. In germline, CDR1 is MGHRA, CDR2 YSYEKL. V lost 1 base and J 1 base, leaving 28 bases between the germline ends. This specimen belongs to a study of shared T cell receptors in the human thymus. The assay was immunoSEQ multiplex PCR, and TCRdb's table has in-frame clones only and misses some. This sample yields 700,000 or so clones, of which roughly 88% are seen a single time; 0.0095% to 0.013% belongs to the top ten. Separately, the same data were catalogued under a study of human thymus T cells. Per that study: Finnish infants who were healthy and having corrective surgery for congenital heart defects made up the donors. Corrective heart surgery yielded the resections from which the thymus tissue came. Apparent bias marked the V and J gene usage of thymic and blood repertoires. Related research examined unrelated individuals and reported that their thymic repertoires overlapped highly.

This TCR derives from a girl under three years old with a congenital heart defect. The chain links TRBV4-1 to TRBJ1-2; no clear D gene. The sequenced sample was thymocytes. The CDR3 sequence: CASSQGPRLLTYRILNYGYTF. CDR3 nucleotide sequence: TGCGCCAGCAGCCAAGGCCCCAGGTTGCTCACCTACCGCATCCTTAACTATGGCTACACCTTC.